One sample yielded the 25 T cell receptor beta chains listed below, sequenced in a study of PD-L1 blockade in urothelial cancer. Sequencing used immunoSEQ multiplex PCR; TCRdb keeps in-frame clones, though not all of them. Of roughly 51,000 clones listed, about four fifths are singletons. As for time point: pretreatment peripheral blood. The sequences come from PBMCs, collected around atezolizumab (anti-PD-L1) treatment. The receptors here all came from a man between 65 and 85 years old with urothelial cancer.

V and J are TRBV28 and TRBJ2-1, with 8 bases matching TRBD2. Germline V lookup: CDR1 MDHEN, CDR2 SYDVKM. The V gene end was trimmed by 5 bases and the J gene end by 6 bases; junction bases not matched to a gene: 3. This CDR3 spans 13 amino acids. CDR3 protein: CASSPGTSNEQFF. The CDR3, as DNA: TGTGCCAGCAGTCCCGGGACTAGCAATGAGCAGTTCTTC. Looking up the rest from reference TRBV28 and TRBJ2-1 gives the full variable domain: DVKVTQSSRYLVKRTGEKVFLECVQDMDHENMFWYRQDPGLGLRLIYFSYDVKMKEKGDIPEGYSVSREKKERFSLILESASTNQTSMYLCASSPGTSNEQFFGPGTRLTVL.

The CDR3 nucleotides read TGCGCCAGCAGCCAAGGTCATAGCGGTCACTACGAGCAGTACTTC. It specifies CASSQGHSGHYEQYF. This sequence joins TRBV4-1 and TRBJ2-7, with TRBD2 as a possible D gene (6 bases). There are 15 residues in the CDR3. Germline V gene lookup returns CDR1 MGHRA and CDR2 YSYEKL. Trimming took off 1 base at V and 3 bases at J, with 13 bases between the two ends.

The chain employs TRBV5-6 and TRBJ2-4; 8 bases are shared with TRBD1. Germline loops: CDR1 SGHDT, CDR2 YYEEEE. V trimming: 0 bases; J trimming: 8 bases; junction bases outside the gene matches: 4. The CDR3 runs to 14 residues. In DNA, the CDR3 is TGTGCCAGCAGCTTGGGACAGGGGACGGACATTCAGTACTTC. It is translated as CASSLGQGTDIQYF.

The V call is TRBV5-1, the J call TRBJ2-5; TRBD2 aligns across 15 bases. This CDR3 is built from 17 residues. The V gene's germline CDR1 is SGHRS and CDR2 YFSETQ. The ends lost 3 bases at V and 4 bases at J; junction bases unmatched: 7. CDR3 residues: CASSSRTSGRVSETQYF. DNA of the CDR3: TGCGCCAGCAGCTCACGGACTAGCGGGAGGGTATCAGAGACCCAGTACTTC.

This rearrangement joins TRBV27 to TRBJ2-2; possible D gene TRBD1, 5 bases. The CDR3 totals 11 residues. CDR1 and CDR2 (germline): MNHEY, SMNVEV (reference sequence). Trimming pared 6 bases from V and 6 bases from J, leaving 5 bases between. The CDR3 DNA follows: TGTGCCAGCAGAGGGGCCGGGGAGCTGTTTTTT. Translation: CASRGAGELFF.

The rearrangement links TRBV30 to TRBJ1-1; D perhaps matches TRBD1 (5 bases). Trimming left V 1 base short and J 7 bases short, with 7 bases between. The CDR3 sequence is 11 residues long. Germline values: CDR1 GTSNPN, CDR2 SVGIG (reference sequence). CDR3 coding DNA: TGTGCCTGGAGTGGGGGGGATGAAGCTTTCTTT. It codes for CAWSGGDEAFF.

The chain links TRBV18 to TRBJ2-1; 7 bases agree with TRBD2. Per the germline V gene, CDR1 is KGHSH and CDR2 is LQKENI. V shed 2 bases and J 7 bases; nucleotides not matched to a gene: 5. This CDR3 is 14 amino acids long. The CDR3 reads CASSPGASGNEQFF. DNA of the CDR3: TGTGCCAGCTCACCAGGAGCTAGCGGAAATGAGCAGTTCTTC. Full variable domain (missing parts from reference TRBV18 and TRBJ2-1): NAGVMQNPRHLVRRRGQEARLRCSPMKGHSHVYWYRQLPEEGLKFMVYLQKENIIDESGMPKERFSAEFPKEGPSILRIQQVVRGDSAAYFCASSPGASGNEQFFGPGTRLTVL.

About this clone itself: Other nucleotide sequences in the sample specify the same CDR3. The J gene is TRBJ1-5, the V gene TRBV19, with 10 bases lining up with TRBD1. CDR3 length equals 14 residues. CDR1 is LNHDA, CDR2 SQIVND, per germline (reference sequence). V lost 9 bases and J lost 2; bases outside the gene matches: 4. CDR3 in DNA: TGTGCCAGCAGCGGACAGGGGGGCAATCAGCCCCAGCATTTT. Its translation: CASSGQGGNQPQHF. Combining the CDR3 with reference TRBV19 and TRBJ1-5 gives the whole variable domain DGGITQSPKYLFRKEGQNVTLSCEQNLNHDAMYWYRQDPGQGLRLIYYSQIVNDFQKGDIAEGYSVSREKKESFPLTVTSAQKNPTAFYLCASSGQGGNQPQHFGDGTRLSIL.

This clone was observed a single time. This chain joins TRBV30 and TRBJ2-7, with 7 bases aligning to TRBD1. There are 19 residues in the CDR3. Germline V gene sequence: CDR1 GTSNPN, CDR2 SVGIG (reference sequence). V lost 3 bases and J lost 3; bases outside the gene matches: 23. The CDR3 DNA sequence: TGTGCCTGGAGAAGAAAACCGGGACAGTCTGAGGGGTTATACTACGAGCAGTACTTC. It yields the protein CAWRRKPGQSEGLYYEQYF.

The chain has TRBV5-4 and TRBJ2-7; maybe TRBD2 (7 bases). Germline CDR1 is SGHNT and CDR2 is YYREEE (reference sequence). CDR3 size: 12 residues. V lost 4 bases to trimming and J lost 6 bases, with 11 bases between them. The CDR3 DNA is TGTGCCAGCAGCGGGAGGGGGTCCGAGCAGTACTTC. Its protein product is CASSGRGSEQYF.

The chain employs TRBV6-1 and TRBJ2-2; a weak D match, TRBD2 (5 bases). CDR1 MNHNS and CDR2 SASEGT come from the germline V gene. Trimming left V 7 bases short and J 2 bases short, with 11 bases between. The CDR3 consists of 14 residues. CDR3 nucleotides: TGTGCCAGCACACGACTAACAAACACCGGGGAGCTGTTTTTT. Amino acids: CASTRLTNTGELFF.

This chain connects TRBV5-4 to TRBJ2-5; tentative D call: TRBD1 (6 bases). Germline values: CDR1 SGHNT, CDR2 YYREEE (reference sequence). Trimming removed 4 bases at V and 2 bases at J, with 12 bases between. The CDR3 consists of 14 residues. CDR3 region: CASSAADRQETQYF. DNA for the CDR3: TGTGCCAGCAGCGCAGCCGACAGGCAAGAGACCCAGTACTTC.

The gene calls are TRBV19 and TRBJ1-1; 7 positions agree with TRBD1. Germline lookup yields CDR1 LNHDA and CDR2 SQIVND (reference sequence). CDR3 size: 13 residues. V was clipped by 5 bases and J by 5 bases; unmatched bases: 5. Here the CDR3 DNA reads TGTGCCAGTAGTCAGGGGGTCATAACTGAAGCTTTCTTT. It specifies CASSQGVITEAFF. The whole variable domain, filled in from reference TRBV19 and TRBJ1-1, reads DGGITQSPKYLFRKEGQNVTLSCEQNLNHDAMYWYRQDPGQGLRLIYYSQIVNDFQKGDIAEGYSVSREKKESFPLTVTSAQKNPTAFYLCASSQGVITEAFFGQGTRLTVV.

This clone showed up just once. This CDR3 reads CASSLDSYGYTF. The CDR3 DNA reads as TGTGCCAGCAGCTTGGACAGTTATGGCTACACCTTC. The rearrangement joins TRBV5-4 to TRBJ1-2; D is unresolved. The CDR3 is 12 amino acids. V was shortened by 0 bases and J by 5 bases, with 5 bases between the two germline ends. CDR1 SGHNT and CDR2 YYREEE come from the germline V gene (reference sequence).

The gene calls are TRBV2 and TRBJ2-3; the match to TRBD2 covers 8 bases. The length of the CDR3 is 14 residues. The trim removed 8 bases at V and 2 bases at J, leaving 6 bases unmatched. Germline V gene sequence: CDR1 SNHLY, CDR2 FYNNEI. CDR3 residues: CASGAGVTTDTQYF. The CDR3 coding sequence is TGTGCCAGCGGAGCGGGAGTAACCACAGATACGCAGTATTTT.

The chain has TRBV7-9 and TRBJ2-1, with TRBD2 matching 11 bases. The ends lost 7 bases at V and 3 bases at J; junction bases unmatched: 2. From germline, CDR1 is SEHNR and CDR2 FQNEAQ (reference sequence). The CDR3 sequence is 14 residues long. The CDR3 DNA is TGTGCCAGCATAGGGACTAGCGGCTACAATGAGCAGTTCTTC. This translates into CASIGTSGYNEQFF.

This clone was detected only a few times. The chain has TRBV19 and TRBJ1-5, with D possibly TRBD1 on 5 matching bases. CDR3 length: 13 amino acids. CDR1 LNHDA and CDR2 SQIVND come from the germline V gene (reference sequence). V shed 10 bases and J shed 4 bases, with 14 bases lying between them. This CDR3 is CATLGGRNQPQHF. CDR3 in DNA: TGTGCCACCTTGGGGGGGAGGAATCAGCCCCAGCATTTT.

V is TRBV5-6 and J is TRBJ2-3; 9 nucleotides align to TRBD1. Per germline, CDR1 SGHDT and CDR2 YYEEEE. The J segment lost 7 bases and the V segment lost 3 bases, leaving 6 bases of the junction unmatched. CDR3 length equals 14 residues. The DNA for the CDR3 is TGTGCCAGCAGCTCCGGGACAGGGTCGAATACGCAGTATTTT. It codes for CASSSGTGSNTQYF.

This clone was seen more than once but under ten times. The rearrangement uses TRBV5-1 and TRBJ2-7; D perhaps matches TRBD1 (6 bases). CDR3 length equals 15 residues. Germline CDR1 and CDR2: SGHRS and YFSETQ. V dropped 1 base and J dropped 2 bases, with 13 bases sitting between them. CDR3 sequence reads: CASSLIGGAAYEQYF. CDR3 DNA sequence: TGCGCCAGCAGCTTGATTGGGGGCGCAGCCTACGAGCAGTACTTC. The whole variable domain, remainder taken from reference TRBV5-1 and TRBJ2-7, is KAGVTQTPRYLIKTRGQQVTLSCSPISGHRSVSWYQQTPGQGLQFLFEYFSETQRNKGNFPGRFSGRQFSNSRSEMNVSTLELGDSALYLCASSLIGGAAYEQYFGPGTRLTVT.

The rearrangement links TRBV28 to TRBJ2-7, with D possibly being TRBD2 (5 bases). V dropped 4 bases and J dropped 7 bases, with 20 bases sitting between them. CDR1 is MDHEN, CDR2 SYDVKM, per germline. This CDR3 has 15 amino acids. The CDR3 loop is CASSSSEGAVREQYF. DNA of the CDR3: TGTGCCAGCAGTTCCTCAGAGGGCGCTGTGCGAGAGCAGTACTTC.

The gene calls are TRBV4-2 and TRBJ1-2; TRBD1 aligns across 7 bases. The CDR3 contains 16 residues. Trimming removed 0 bases from V and 7 bases from J; junction bases left unmatched: 11. Germline CDR1 and CDR2: LGHNA and YNFKEQ. The CDR3 bases are TGTGCCAGCAGCCAAGAGGCCCGGGACAGTTCGCGTGGCTACACCTTC. Its translation: CASSQEARDSSRGYTF.

The V gene is TRBV2, the J gene TRBJ1-3; D is undetermined. Germline values: CDR1 SNHLY, CDR2 FYNNEI. This CDR3 spans 14 amino acids. The V gene lost 2 bases and the J gene lost 2 bases, with 7 bases spanning the gap. The CDR3 region is CASSEMGAGNTIYF. Written as DNA, the CDR3 is TGTGCCAGCAGTGAAATGGGAGCTGGAAACACCATATATTTT.

The rearrangement links TRBV20-1 to TRBJ2-7; D is perhaps TRBD1 (5 bases). V was pared by 3 bases and J by 6 bases, with 9 bases between. Germline-derived CDR1 and CDR2 are DFQATT and SNEGSKA (reference sequence). CDR3 length: 11 residues. CDR3 sequence (DNA): TGCAGTGCTAGGCAGGGTCCCGAGCAGTACTTC. It specifies CSARQGPEQYF.

The rearrangement links TRBV28 to TRBJ2-1, with 9 bases aligning to TRBD1. J was trimmed by 8 bases and V by 7 bases; bases with no gene match: 9. Looked up from germline, CDR1 is MDHEN and CDR2 is SYDVKM. This CDR3 contains 14 residues. In DNA form, the CDR3 reads TGTGCCAGCACCTGGGGGACAGGGAGGGATGAGCAGTTCTTC. Translated: CASTWGTGRDEQFF.

The chain is built from TRBV6-5 and TRBJ1-2; D is perhaps TRBD1 (6 bases). CDR3 size: 14 residues. Trimming took 2 bases from V and 4 from J, leaving 11 bases between them. Germline values: CDR1 MNHEY, CDR2 SVGAGI. This CDR3 reads CASSYRTVAYGYTF. As DNA, the CDR3 is TGTGCCAGCAGTTACCGGACAGTAGCCTATGGCTACACCTTC.